The 19 T cell receptor beta chains reported below all come from one sample, sequenced in a study of cytomegalovirus exposure and HLA in healthy donors. TCRdb keeps only in-frame clones here, not all; method: immunoSEQ multiplex PCR. The sample consists of around 190,000 clones, 85% of them appearing once. Sequenced input: PBMCs. These receptors came from a man younger than 30 in good health and CMV-seropositive.

The chain uses TRBV5-1 and TRBJ2-5; tentatively, D is TRBD2 (6 bases). Looked up from germline, CDR1 is SGHRS and CDR2 is YFSETQ. The CDR3 extends over 13 amino acids. The ends were cut back, 4 bases at V and 0 bases at J, with 7 bases in the middle. The CDR3 sequence: CASSGGNQETQYF. CDR3 sequence (DNA): TGCGCCAGCAGCGGGGGGAACCAAGAGACCCAGTACTTC.

The V gene is TRBV28, the J gene TRBJ2-7; 8 bases are a match to TRBD1. CDR1 MDHEN and CDR2 SYDVKM come from the germline V gene. This CDR3 contains 14 residues. J was trimmed by 5 bases and V by 3 bases; bases with no gene match: 6. As DNA, the CDR3 is TGTGCCAGCAGTTTTTTACAGGGGGAAGACGAGCAGTACTTC. Translating it yields CASSFLQGEDEQYF.

The chain has TRBV30 and TRBJ2-7; D may be TRBD2 (5 bases). Germline V CDR1 and CDR2: GTSNPN, SVGIG (reference sequence). The CDR3 runs to 13 residues. Deletions cut 2 bases from V and 2 bases from J, with 10 bases between. The CDR3 reads CAWSTGIPYEQYF. Here the CDR3 DNA reads TGTGCCTGGAGTACCGGGATTCCCTACGAGCAGTACTTC.

The chain uses TRBV12-5 and TRBJ2-1; D may be TRBD2 (6 bases). CDR1 is LGHNT, CDR2 FRNRAP, per germline. The CDR3 sequence is 14 residues long. Between the trimmed V and J ends, which lost 5 bases and 3 bases, there was a span of 11 bases. This chain's CDR3 is CASGALGGYNEQFF. The CDR3, as DNA: TGTGCTAGTGGTGCTCTGGGGGGCTACAATGAGCAGTTCTTC.

The chain carries TRBV12-1 and TRBJ1-1; TRBD1, the table's D call, was not compared with the DNA. TRBV12-1 is listed as a pseudogene. The CDR3 extends over 15 amino acids. Written as DNA, the CDR3 is TGTGCCAGCAGCTGCCACAGGGGTATGAACACTGAAGCTTTCTTT. It yields the protein CASSCHRGMNTEAFF.

The chain couples TRBV29-1 to TRBJ2-4, with a possible D match to TRBD1 (6 bases). The V gene lost 3 bases and the J gene lost 10 bases, with 16 bases spanning the gap. The CDR3 totals 13 residues. The germline V gene has CDR1 SQVTM and CDR2 ANQGSEA. CDR3 loop: CSVEIQGRPIQYF. DNA for the CDR3: TGCAGCGTTGAGATTCAGGGGCGGCCTATTCAGTACTTC.

This clone has a handful of counts. The J gene is TRBJ1-6, the V gene TRBV30; 7 bases line up with TRBD1. Per germline, CDR1 GTSNPN and CDR2 SVGIG (reference sequence). This CDR3 has 14 amino acids. V dropped 4 bases and J dropped 6; count of bases not matched to a gene: 6. CDR3: CAWTQGDINSPLHF. The CDR3 nucleotides read TGTGCCTGGACCCAGGGGGACATTAATTCACCCCTCCACTTT.

This clone was seen a few times. J is TRBJ1-2 and V is TRBV6-5, with 7 bases that match TRBD1. The CDR3 runs to 16 residues. The V and J ends lost 4 bases and 1 base, in that order; junction bases with no gene match: 9. Germline V gene lookup returns CDR1 MNHEY and CDR2 SVGAGI. The CDR3 loop is CASSWDADRFNYGYTF. CDR3 nucleotides: TGTGCCAGCAGTTGGGACGCGGACAGGTTTAACTATGGCTACACCTTC.

This clone was counted between two and nine times. The rearrangement links TRBV7-2 to TRBJ1-3; 10 nucleotides line up with TRBD1. V lost 5 bases and J lost 7; bases outside the gene matches: 5. The CDR3 runs 14 residues. CDR1 SGHTA and CDR2 FQGNSA come from the germline V gene. In nucleotides, the CDR3 is TGTGCCAGCAGCCTGGACAGGGGGAGGAACACCATATATTTT. Protein product: CASSLDRGRNTIYF. The full variable domain, with the rest looked up from reference TRBV7-2 and TRBJ1-3, is GAGVSQSPSNKVTEKGKDVELRCDPISGHTALYWYRQSLGQGLEFLIYFQGNSAPDKSGLPSDRFSAERTGGSVSTLTIQRTQQEDSAVYLCASSLDRGRNTIYFGEGSWLTVV.

This clone was counted once. The chain recombines TRBV11-3 with TRBJ2-1; 9 bases match TRBD2. CDR3 length: 15 amino acids. Germline V lookup: CDR1 SGHNT, CDR2 YENEEA. Germline trimming cut 0 bases from V and 9 bases from J; bases unmatched to any gene: 6. The CDR3 DNA reads as TGTGCCAGCAGCTTAGACGGCGGGGGGGCTGGTGAGCAGTTCTTC. As protein: CASSLDGGGAGEQFF.

The genes are TRBV6-1 and TRBJ2-7; D is perhaps TRBD1 (6 bases). Trimming removed 1 base at V and 12 bases at J, with 13 bases between. CDR1 is MNHNS, CDR2 SASEGT, per germline. The CDR3 has 12 amino acids. The CDR3 DNA follows: TGTGCCAGCAGTGAAGATCGGACAGCTGCGTACTTC. Protein sequence: CASSEDRTAAYF.

This chain connects TRBV6-1 to TRBJ1-2; unclear D gene. The CDR3 is 13 amino acids. The V gene's germline CDR1 is MNHNS and CDR2 SASEGT. V was trimmed by 1 base and J by 2 bases, leaving 5 bases between them. DNA for the CDR3: TGTGCCAGCAGTGAAGTGGCAAACTATGGCTACACCTTC. It yields the protein CASSEVANYGYTF.

The V and J genes are TRBV5-6 and TRBJ1-1, with D perhaps TRBD1 (6 bases). The CDR3 is 14 residues long. V lost 3 bases to trimming and J lost 6 bases, with 15 bases between them. The germline V gene encodes CDR1 SGHDT and CDR2 YYEEEE. CDR3 loop: CASSWGRAQAEAFF. As DNA, the CDR3 is TGTGCCAGCAGCTGGGGGCGGGCCCAAGCTGAAGCTTTCTTT.

This clone has just a few counts. The chain combines TRBV6-5 with TRBJ1-2; D may be TRBD1 (6 bases). Between the trimmed V and J ends, which lost 2 bases and 4 bases, there was a span of 8 bases. The V gene's germline CDR1 is MNHEY and CDR2 SVGAGI. The CDR3 contains 13 residues. CDR3 bases: TGTGCCAGCAGTTACAGGGGGACCTATGGCTACACCTTC. This encodes CASSYRGTYGYTF.

This chain links TRBV5-1 with TRBJ2-3; possible D gene TRBD2, 5 bases. The CDR3 consists of 12 residues. The germline gives CDR1 SGHRS, CDR2 YFSETQ. Between the trimmed V and J ends, which lost 6 bases and 5 bases, there was a span of 10 bases. The CDR3 loop is CASISEGDTQYF. The CDR3 coding sequence is TGCGCCAGCATAAGTGAGGGAGATACGCAGTATTTT.

This rearrangement joins TRBV6-5 to TRBJ2-3, with a weak D call TRBD2 (5 bases). Germline assignment: CDR1 MNHEY and CDR2 SVGAGI. The CDR3 is 13 residues long. Trimming stripped 5 bases from V and 3 bases from J, with 9 bases between. CDR3 in DNA: TGTGCCAGCAGTATAGAGGGTACAGATACGCAGTATTTT. As protein: CASSIEGTDTQYF.

In this sample, this clone turned up once. The chain carries TRBV21-1 and TRBJ2-7; no DNA check was done on the table's D call, TRBD2. TRBV21-1 has pseudogene status. The CDR3 extends over 17 amino acids. The CDR3 spells CASSIIGLAGVVGEQYF. The CDR3 bases are TGTGCCAGCAGCATAATCGGACTAGCGGGAGTAGTAGGCGAGCAGTACTTC.

This clone was picked up a small number of times. The chain combines TRBV7-9 with TRBJ2-1, with a possible D match to TRBD2 (6 bases). Trimming removed 5 bases at V and 2 bases at J, with 13 bases between. Germline V CDR1 and CDR2: SEHNR, FQNEAQ (reference sequence). The CDR3 has 15 amino acids. The DNA of the CDR3 is TGTGCCAGCAGCCCAGGCGGCGGGGCCTACAATGAGCAGTTCTTC. It yields the protein CASSPGGGAYNEQFF.

The chain is built from TRBV5-6 and TRBJ2-3; TRBD2 aligns across 7 bases. There are 15 residues in the CDR3. Losses at the gene ends were 3 bases for V and 4 bases for J; bases not matched to a gene: 8. Germline CDR1 SGHDT, CDR2 YYEEEE. The CDR3 loop reads CASSSLMAGADTQYF. In DNA form, the CDR3 reads TGTGCCAGCAGCTCGTTGATGGCGGGGGCAGATACGCAGTATTTT.